This TCR beta chain derives from a study of blood T cell repertoires in COVID-19. Across the whole study: Samples came from the United States, Italy and Spain, spanning acute and convalescent COVID-19.

Profiling relied on immunoSEQ multiplex PCR, and the TCRdb table lists in-frame clones only, not all of them. The table shows about 39,000 clones, with 80% to 90% occurring only once. V lost 4 bases to trimming and J lost 5 bases, with 15 bases between them. There are 14 residues in the CDR3. CDR1 and CDR2 from the germline V gene are SGHRS and YFSETQ. The TCR sequence derives from a man aged 60 to 75 in a cohort sampled during active COVID-19. The chain has TRBV5-1 and TRBJ2-5; tentatively, D is TRBD2 (6 bases). The sample was peripheral blood. This chain's CDR3 is CASSNGGKSETQYF. For the CDR3, the DNA is TGCGCCAGCAGCAACGGGGGAAAAAGCGAGACCCAGTACTTC.